The rows below give T cell receptor beta chains drawn from one sample of a study of CD8 T cells in Susac syndrome. TCRdb ran MiXCR on the immunoSEQ multiplex PCR reads and lists one entry per CDR3 protein. The repertoire has around 130,000 distinct CDR3 sequences, around 85% of them found once; the top ten carry roughly 0.5%. Material for sequencing was CD8+ T cells from PBMCs. These receptors all come from a human donor with multiple sclerosis. CDR3s include the opening cysteine and the closing phenylalanine or tryptophan. The D gene is left open where the match is weak. Part of the rows lack a size; the others show once, few, many or a class for expanded clones.

V: TRBV27
size: once
J: TRBJ2-2
D: TRBD1
DNA: TGTGCCAGCAGTTGGGACAGTCCCTTGAACACCGGGGAGCTGTTTTTT
CDR3: CASSWDSPLNTGELFF

V: TRBV19
size: -
J: TRBJ2-2
D: TRBD2
DNA: TGTGCCAGTAGTATGGGACTAGCGGGAGACACCGGGGAGCTGTTTTTT
CDR3: CASSMGLAGDTGELFF

V: TRBV28
size: -
J: TRBJ2-7
D: TRBD1
DNA: TGTGCCAGCAGTCATTATAGGACAGGATACGAGCAGTACTTC
CDR3: CASSHYRTGYEQYF

V: TRBV10-2
size: few
J: TRBJ2-3
D: TRBD2
DNA: TGCGCCAGCAGTGACATTGCGGGAGCGGATACGCAGTATTTT
CDR3: CASSDIAGADTQYF

V: TRBV5-6
size: -
J: TRBJ1-1
D: TRBD1
DNA: TGTGCCAGCAGCTTAAAAAGGGACAGGAACACTGAAGCTTTCTTT
CDR3: CASSLKRDRNTEAFF

V: TRBV7-3
size: few
J: TRBJ2-1
D: -
DNA: TGTGCCAGCAGCTTAGGAGGGGTGGGTGAGAATGAGCAGTTCTTC
CDR3: CASSLGGVGENEQFF

V: TRBV5-1
size: -
J: TRBJ1-4
D: -
DNA: TGCGCCAGCAGCTTAGGGAACGGGAGAAATGAAAAACTGTTTTTT
CDR3: CASSLGNGRNEKLFF

V: TRBV14
size: -
J: TRBJ2-7
D: -
DNA: TGTGCCAGCAGCCGCAAGAAGTACGAGCAGTACTTC
CDR3: CASSRKKYEQYF

V: TRBV3-1
size: -
J: TRBJ2-7
D: -
DNA: TGTGCCAGCAGCCAAGCTCTCGGGGGGCACGAGCAGTACTTC
CDR3: CASSQALGGHEQYF

V: TRBV4-1
size: few
J: TRBJ2-7
D: -
DNA: TGCGCCAGCAGCCAAGATGGGGGATCAACCTACGAGCAGTACTTC
CDR3: CASSQDGGSTYEQYF

V: TRBV6-2/TRBV6-3
size: -
J: TRBJ2-6
D: -
DNA: TGTGCCAGCAGCTTACAGGGTGCTGGGGCCAACGTCCTGACTTTC
CDR3: CASSLQGAGANVLTF

V: TRBV5-6
size: -
J: TRBJ1-1
D: -
DNA: TGTGCCAGCAGCGTCAGGGAAGACACTGAAGCTTTCTTT
CDR3: CASSVREDTEAFF

V: TRBV19
size: once
J: TRBJ1-2
D: -
DNA: TGTGCCAGTAGTATACGGGGGTCGGCAGGGCAAAACTATGGCTACACCTTC
CDR3: CASSIRGSAGQNYGYTF

V: TRBV2
size: -
J: TRBJ2-1
D: -
DNA: TGTGCCAGCAGTGAAGACAGGGCACCCTACAATGAGCAGTTCTTC
CDR3: CASSEDRAPYNEQFF

V: TRBV19
size: -
J: TRBJ2-1
D: TRBD2
DNA: TGTGCCAGTAGTACGAAGCGGGAGGGCCCTTTGGTGTTCTTC
CDR3: CASSTKREGPLVFF

V: TRBV25-1
size: once
J: TRBJ2-2
D: -
DNA: TGTGCCAGCAGTGTAGTAGGAGGGGAGCTGTTTTTT
CDR3: CASSVVGGELFF

V: TRBV3-1
size: -
J: TRBJ2-2
D: TRBD1
DNA: TGTGCCAGCAGCCAAGATCGAAAGGGAGACAGGGGAAACACCGGGGAGCTGTTTTTT
CDR3: CASSQDRKGDRGNTGELFF

V: TRBV7-2
size: few
J: TRBJ2-3
D: -
DNA: TGTGCCAGCAGCCCTCCAGGGATCTCCACAGATACGCAGTATTTT
CDR3: CASSPPGISTDTQYF

V: TRBV20-1
size: few
J: TRBJ1-5
D: -
DNA: TGCAGTGCTGGACTCTCCTACCAGCCCCAGCATTTT
CDR3: CSAGLSYQPQHF

V: TRBV27
size: -
J: TRBJ1-5
D: -
DNA: TGTGCCAGCGGACCGGGTCTTAGCAATCAGCCCCAGCATTTT
CDR3: CASGPGLSNQPQHF

V: TRBV7-2
size: -
J: TRBJ1-4
D: -
DNA: TGTGCCAGCAGCTTATCTGGGGGAAAATTACGTGAAAAACTGTTTTTT
CDR3: CASSLSGGKLREKLFF

V: TRBV27
size: once
J: TRBJ2-7
D: -
DNA: TGTGCCAGCAGTGCAATCAGGGGCTACGAGCAGTACTTC
CDR3: CASSAIRGYEQYF

V: TRBV5-1
size: -
J: TRBJ2-2
D: -
DNA: TGCGCCAGCAGCTTCTCGGGGAGCACCGGGGAGCTGTTTTTT
CDR3: CASSFSGSTGELFF

V: TRBV7-9
size: -
J: TRBJ1-5
D: -
DNA: TGTGCCAGCAGCCTCAGTCGGGGTCCTAATCAGCCCCAGCATTTT
CDR3: CASSLSRGPNQPQHF

V: TRBV19
size: -
J: TRBJ2-1
D: -
DNA: TGTGCCAGTGTGGGGACGTGGAATGAGCAGTTCTTC
CDR3: CASVGTWNEQFF

V: TRBV4-2
size: -
J: TRBJ2-3
D: -
DNA: TGTGCCAGCAGCCAAGATTTAGCAGCAGATACGCAGTATTTT
CDR3: CASSQDLAADTQYF

V: TRBV12-3/TRBV12-4
size: -
J: TRBJ1-3
D: -
DNA: TGTGCCAGCAGTTATCCCCGGGGGGGCTCTGGAAACACCATATATTTT
CDR3: CASSYPRGGSGNTIYF

V: TRBV6-5
size: -
J: TRBJ2-4
D: TRBD1
DNA: TGTGCCAGCAGTCACGACAGGGCTTGGCGGCCCAAAAACATTCAGTACTTC
CDR3: CASSHDRAWRPKNIQYF

V: TRBV19
size: -
J: TRBJ1-1
D: -
DNA: TGTGCCAGTAGTAACACTGAAGCTTTCTTT
CDR3: CASSNTEAFF

V: TRBV20-1
size: -
J: TRBJ1-5
D: -
DNA: TGCAGTGCTAGAGATCTAGACATTAGCAATCAGCCCCAGCATTTT
CDR3: CSARDLDISNQPQHF

V: TRBV13
size: -
J: TRBJ2-1
D: -
DNA: TGTGCCAGCAGCTTAGGTATGGGGTACAATGAGCAGTTCTTC
CDR3: CASSLGMGYNEQFF

V: TRBV10-3
size: -
J: TRBJ2-1
D: -
DNA: TGTGCCATCAGTGAGTCCAGGACTAAGTGGGGCGATGAGCAGTTCTTC
CDR3: CAISESRTKWGDEQFF

V: TRBV12-3/TRBV12-4
size: -
J: TRBJ1-1
D: TRBD1
DNA: TGTGCCAGCAGTTCAGGGGGCCCAATGAACACTGAAGCTTTCTTT
CDR3: CASSSGGPMNTEAFF

V: TRBV6-1
size: -
J: TRBJ2-5
D: -
DNA: TGTGCCAGCAGTGAATTCGACGCCCCCCGGGAGACCCAGTACTTC
CDR3: CASSEFDAPRETQYF

V: TRBV7-9
size: few
J: TRBJ2-2
D: -
DNA: TGTGCCAGCAGCTTTCTTCCCGGGGAGCTGTTTTTT
CDR3: CASSFLPGELFF

V: TRBV7-9
size: once
J: TRBJ2-2
D: -
DNA: TGTGCCAGCACCGCGGCGGCCGTCGGGGAGCTGTTTTTT
CDR3: CASTAAAVGELFF

V: TRBV19
size: -
J: TRBJ1-5
D: -
DNA: TGTGCCAGTAGTATGAGCGGTTTGGGGAGTCGGCAGCCCCAGCATTTT
CDR3: CASSMSGLGSRQPQHF

V: TRBV6-5
size: -
J: TRBJ1-2
D: TRBD1
DNA: TGTGCCAGCAGTTTGACCGGGACAGTCCATGGCTACACCTTC
CDR3: CASSLTGTVHGYTF

V: TRBV4-1
size: -
J: TRBJ2-3
D: -
DNA: TGCGCCAGCAGCTCAAGGAAGCAGGGGCGCACAGATACGCAGTATTTT
CDR3: CASSSRKQGRTDTQYF

V: TRBV5-6
size: -
J: TRBJ2-2
D: -
DNA: TGTGCCAGCAGCTTTCGACAGAACACCGGGGAGCTGTTTTTT
CDR3: CASSFRQNTGELFF

V: TRBV9
size: -
J: TRBJ2-3
D: TRBD2
DNA: TGTGCCAGCAGCCGGACTAGCGGGAGGTACCGCACAGATACGCAGTATTTT
CDR3: CASSRTSGRYRTDTQYF

V: TRBV15
size: -
J: TRBJ1-4
D: -
DNA: TGTGCCACCAGCAGAGATCCCCAGGGGCCTAATGAAAAACTGTTTTTT
CDR3: CATSRDPQGPNEKLFF